This T cell receptor beta chain originates from a study of T cells in Graves' hyperthyroidism and ophthalmopathy. In the study overall: Blood from the periphery was taken at initial diagnosis, before any treatment. The study, taken as a whole, reports: Blood also showed most of the thyroid clonotypes that were expanded above 0.001.

This clonotype was seen repeatedly, ten times or more. Its antigen remains unidentified. The source material, RNA transcripts, was used to amplify TCR beta CDR3 regions. HTBI primers were used for first-round RT-PCR of the TCR CDR3. TCRdb passed the multiplex PCR reads through MiXCR, listing each CDR3 protein once. The sample records about 400,000 distinct CDR3 sequences, 15% to 17% being singletons. About 10 ml of fresh peripheral blood supplied the PBMCs. This TCR was recovered from a woman aged 18-35 years with Graves' hyperthyroidism that later progressed to Graves' ophthalmopathy. The sample taken for sequencing was blood.

In DNA, the CDR3 is TGTGCCAGCAGCTTAGCTCGGGGGAATCAGCCCCAGCATTTT. It codes for CASSLARGNQPQHF. The chain employs TRBV7-8 and TRBJ1-5; possibly TRBD1 for D (5 bases). CDR1 SGHVS and CDR2 FQNEAQ come from the germline V gene. V dropped 0 bases and J dropped 4 bases, with 7 bases sitting between them. This CDR3 has 14 amino acids.